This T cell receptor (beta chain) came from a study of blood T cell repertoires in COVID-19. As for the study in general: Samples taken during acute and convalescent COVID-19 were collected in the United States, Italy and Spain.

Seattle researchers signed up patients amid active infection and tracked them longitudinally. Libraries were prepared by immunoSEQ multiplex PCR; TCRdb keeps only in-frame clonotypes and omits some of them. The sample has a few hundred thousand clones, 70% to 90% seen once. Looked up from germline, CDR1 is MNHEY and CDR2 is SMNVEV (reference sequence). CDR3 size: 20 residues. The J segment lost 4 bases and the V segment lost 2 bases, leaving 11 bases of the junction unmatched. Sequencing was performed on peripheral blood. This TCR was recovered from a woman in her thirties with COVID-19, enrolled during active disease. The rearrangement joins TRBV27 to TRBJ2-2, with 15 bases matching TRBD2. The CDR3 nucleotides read TGTGCCAGCAGTTTACTCGGGACTAGCGGGGGGACAGGGGGCACCGGGGAGCTGTTTTTT. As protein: CASSLLGTSGGTGGTGELFF.